This TCR beta chain derives from a study of blood T cell repertoires in COVID-19. At the level of the study: The origin of the acute and convalescent COVID-19 samples was the United States, Italy and Spain.

This clone was recorded once. The length of the CDR3 is 19 residues. Germline V gene data show CDR1 as LNHDA and CDR2 as SQIVND (reference sequence). Trimming took 4 bases from V and 7 from J, leaving 31 bases between them. Method: immunoSEQ multiplex PCR; TCRdb's copy keeps in-frame clones and lacks some. Here the sample spans about 260,000 clones, 88% being singletons. The receptor was derived from a woman in her sixties or seventies with COVID-19, enrolled during active disease. The specimen sequenced was peripheral blood. The chain couples TRBV19 to TRBJ1-2; D may be TRBD1 (5 bases). The CDR3 sequence: CASSTRYAPGVDDHSGYTF. CDR3 DNA: TGTGCCAGTAGTACGAGGTATGCGCCGGGGGTGGATGATCATAGTGGCTACACCTTC.